This T cell receptor beta chain was obtained from a study of memory CD4+ T cells and cytomegalovirus serostatus (dated by TCRdb to 2018 to 2020). For the study in its entirety: A total of some 33 healthy Belgian adults, of whom 9 were CMV seropositive and 24 were CMV seronegative, were included in the cohort. To replicate a published TCR-based CMV serostatus classifier, the study sequenced CD4+ memory TCRbeta repertoires from a Belgian cohort whose cytomegalovirus serostatus was known.

Study-level results and caveats: CMV serostatus prediction reached a median bootstrapped AUC of nearly 0.96 with the original framework and 0.85 to 0.91 with a US-trained random forest. The results were interpreted as suggesting that the CMV-associated TCR signature is largely present in the CD4+ memory repertoire. Only CD4+CD45RO+ memory cells were sequenced, in contrast to the original study, which included naive and memory CD4+ and CD8+ populations. On the Belgian cohort, the classifier based on the original framework reached a median bootstrapped AUC of nearly 0.97, with a 95% CI of 0.76-1.00. Of 150 to 200 previously reported CMV-associated TCRbeta sequences, approximately 70 appeared in the CD4+ memory repertoires, each in one to five individuals.

Single viable CD3+CD4+CD8-CD45RO+ cells were sorted as memory CD4+ T cells on a FACSAria II. To determine CMV serostatus, a Roche Elecsys assay was used that detects serum IgG against CMV pp150, pp28, p38 and p52. Following thawing, total CD4+ T cells were enriched through positive selection using CD4 magnetic microbeads. The samples came from a separate study whose specific focus was interrogating the CD4+ T cell memory repertoire. Peripheral blood mononuclear cells were isolated and cryopreserved following standard operating procedures; serum was stored at -80 °C. CD3-PerCP (BW264/56), CD4-APC (RPA-T4), CD45RO-PE (UCHT1) and CD8-Pacific Orange (3B5) antibodies were used for staining, and non-viable cells were excluded with Sytox blue. To note about this clone: Its antigen target is currently unknown. Base-call qualities are not available, and no considerably larger clone is one nucleotide away.

The CDR3 measures 15 amino acids from cysteine to phenylalanine. Just CDR3 DNA is preserved here, 45 bases in frame from base 1. The V and J ends are trimmed by 0 bases and 10 bases, leaving 18 bases between them. CDR1 and CDR2, per the germline V gene (reference sequence), are LNHNV and YYDKDF. Genomic DNA was extracted from sorted cells with the Quick-DNA Microprep Kit. TCRbeta DNA was amplified with the immunoSEQ hsTCRbeta kit following the manufacturer's protocol. An Illumina MiSeq instrument was used to sequence the TCRbeta libraries. The study's processing was this. Following removal of out-of-frame sequences, approximately 2.1 million distinct TCRbeta sequences were retained, with an average of around 67,000 per individual. Two values were used to score each individual: the count of fewer than 200 previously reported CMV-associated TCRbeta sequences and the total count of productive distinct TCRbeta sequences. A beta-binomial model was reimplemented in Python, and random forests from scikit-learn, run with default parameters, were trained on data from the US cohort. On the Belgian cohort, classifier performance was reported as the median AUC, along with percentile confidence intervals, across 10,000 bootstrap iterations. The immuneACCESS repertoire file appears here via TCRdb, limited to in-frame rearrangements. These files lack a portion of the clones; in checked studies, under half of the deficit traces to unresolved V genes, and the cause of the others is not known. V and J calls and clone size come straight from that table; D and trimming were deduced from the DNA. This sample has 40,000 or so clones in its table, and approximately 81% of those were observed once. The ten most abundant clones make up 0.95% to 1.3% of the sample.

The receptor was isolated from an adult in good health and CMV-seronegative. The V gene is TRBV15 and the J gene is TRBJ1-2; no confident D gene assignment can be made. The sample taken for sequencing was memory CD4+ T cells from blood. The nucleotide sequence is TGTGCCACCAGCAGAGATCACGGCGCCGGGAGGACCTACACCTTC. It is translated as CATSRDHGAGRTYTF.